Listed here are 29 T cell receptor beta chains from one sample, sequenced in a study of cytomegalovirus exposure and HLA in healthy donors. Both 60 Vbeta primers and 13 Jbeta primers went into the PCR. Sequencing was performed with immunoSEQ multiplex PCR; in TCRdb, only in-frame clones are kept and a portion is missing. The sample lists approximately 150,000 clones, 55% to 75% seen once, with roughly 6.4% in the top ten. Input material: PBMCs. The receptor source for this set is a woman aged 60-75 years in good health and CMV-seropositive.

This clone was picked up one time. The CDR3 region is CASSVGQGNQPQHF. CDR3 DNA: TGTGCCAGCAGTGTGGGACAGGGAAATCAGCCCCAGCATTTT. The genes are TRBV2 and TRBJ1-5; TRBD1 matches 9 bases. Germline V gives CDR1 SNHLY, CDR2 FYNNEI. This CDR3 has 14 residues. The trim removed 4 bases at V and 4 bases at J, leaving 2 bases unmatched.

V usage is TRBV6-4 and J usage is TRBJ1-5, with unresolved D. The CDR3 runs to 14 residues. Germline V gives CDR1 MRHNA, CDR2 SNTAGT. Trimming took 6 bases from V and 2 from J, leaving 11 bases between them. The CDR3 sequence: CASSPSSGNQPQHF. The DNA of the CDR3 is TGTGCCAGCAGCCCCTCTTCTGGCAATCAGCCCCAGCATTTT.

V is TRBV28 and J is TRBJ2-7; D perhaps matches TRBD1 (6 bases). The V end lost 4 bases, the J end lost 0 bases, and 19 bases lay between the germline ends. Germline V gene data show CDR1 as MDHEN and CDR2 as SYDVKM. This CDR3 has 17 amino acids. In DNA, the CDR3 is TGTGCCAGCAGTTCGCCGCAGGGGAGCCATAGCTCCTACGAGCAGTACTTC. Its protein is CASSSPQGSHSSYEQYF.

This rearrangement joins TRBV7-2 to TRBJ1-2, with D possibly being TRBD1 (5 bases). The CDR3 has 15 amino acids. Germline CDR1 is SGHTA and CDR2 is FQGNSA. Deletions cut 5 bases from V and 2 bases from J, with 15 bases between. The CDR3 reads CASSRDSSANYGYTF. The CDR3 nucleotides are TGTGCCAGCAGCCGGGACTCATCGGCCAACTATGGCTACACCTTC. The variable domain in full, completed from reference TRBV7-2 and TRBJ1-2, reads GAGVSQSPSNKVTEKGKDVELRCDPISGHTALYWYRQSLGQGLEFLIYFQGNSAPDKSGLPSDRFSAERTGGSVSTLTIQRTQQEDSAVYLCASSRDSSANYGYTFGSGTRLTVV.

This clone occurred a few times. The V and J genes are TRBV6-6 and TRBJ2-5, with D tentatively TRBD1 (6 bases). The CDR3 runs 13 residues. Trimming removed 8 bases from V and 6 bases from J, with 16 bases in between. Germline CDR1 MNHNY, CDR2 SVGAGI (reference sequence). As DNA, the CDR3 is TGTGCCAGCGCGCCGGACAGCTCGAAGACCCAGTACTTC. It translates to CASAPDSSKTQYF.

This rearrangement joins TRBV7-9 to TRBJ2-5, with 10 nucleotides matching TRBD2. The J call may be mistaken, given a closer DNA end match to TRBJ2-7. The length of the CDR3 is 14 residues. The V gene's germline CDR1 is SEHNR and CDR2 FQNEAQ (reference sequence). The CDR3 nucleotides read TGTGCCAGCAGAGCTAGCGGGAGAGGCTACGAGCAGTACTTC. This gives the protein CASRASGRGYEQYF.

This chain links TRBV28 with TRBJ1-3; D perhaps matches TRBD1 (6 bases). Germline lookup yields CDR1 MDHEN and CDR2 SYDVKM. The CDR3 spans 18 residues. Trimming cost V 3 bases and J 2 bases, with 20 bases left between them. CDR3 sequence reads: CASSLSTWGLLAGNTIYF. The CDR3 DNA reads TGTGCCAGCAGTTTGAGTACGTGGGGGCTGCTCGCTGGAAACACCATATATTTT.

This chain's CDR3 is CASRQGVFNEKLFF. The CDR3 coding sequence is TGTGCCAGCAGGCAGGGTGTGTTCAATGAAAAACTGTTTTTT. This rearrangement joins TRBV6-5 to TRBJ1-4; a possible D gene is TRBD1 (5 bases). Germline V gene sequence: CDR1 MNHEY, CDR2 SVGAGI. Trimming removed 6 bases at V and 5 bases at J, with 13 bases between. This CDR3 spans 14 amino acids.

For the CDR3, the DNA is TGTGCCAGCAGTTCCCGACAGGGACGTGAAAAACTGTTTTTT. Amino acids: CASSSRQGREKLFF. The chain links TRBV28 to TRBJ1-4, with 7 bases identical to TRBD1. The CDR3 totals 14 residues. Germline V CDR1 and CDR2: MDHEN, SYDVKM. The trim removed 4 bases at V and 7 bases at J, leaving 6 bases unmatched.

This chain joins TRBV7-9 and TRBJ2-3; 8 bases are a match to TRBD1. The CDR3 totals 14 residues. Looked up from germline, CDR1 is SEHNR and CDR2 is FQNEAQ (reference sequence). Germline trimming cut 3 bases from V and 3 bases from J; bases unmatched to any gene: 2. The CDR3: CASSFTGGTDTQYF. The CDR3 DNA sequence: TGTGCCAGCAGCTTTACAGGGGGGACAGATACGCAGTATTTT.

The V gene is TRBV28, the J gene TRBJ1-5; 8 bases map to TRBD1. The CDR3 has 17 amino acids. V gave up 2 bases and J gave up 2 bases; unmatched junction bases: 8. Germline lookup yields CDR1 MDHEN and CDR2 SYDVKM. For the CDR3, the DNA is TGTGCCAGCAGTTTACCCCACGGACAGGGAGGCAATCAGCCCCAGCATTTT. It codes for CASSLPHGQGGNQPQHF. The full variable domain, rest sourced from reference TRBV28 and TRBJ1-5, is DVKVTQSSRYLVKRTGEKVFLECVQDMDHENMFWYRQDPGLGLRLIYFSYDVKMKEKGDIPEGYSVSREKKERFSLILESASTNQTSMYLCASSLPHGQGGNQPQHFGDGTRLSIL.

This clone was detected a few times. CDR3 sequence (DNA): TGTGCCAGCAGTGAAACAGGGTTAGGCAAAAACATTCAGTACTTC. This sequence encodes CASSETGLGKNIQYF. The chain is built from TRBV6-1 and TRBJ2-4, with D possibly matching TRBD1 (6 bases). The CDR3 covers 15 residues. Germline V gene data show CDR1 as MNHNS and CDR2 as SASEGT. Trimming removed 2 bases at V and 3 bases at J, with 11 bases between.

Concerning this clone: Given a far larger clone just one base away, this is likely a sequencing read error. The identical CDR3 is also encoded by other nucleotide sequences in the sample. The chain is built from TRBV7-2 and TRBJ1-1; D gene uncertain. Trimming took off 6 bases at V and 5 bases at J, with 13 bases between the two ends. The CDR3 is made up of 13 amino acids. Germline V gene data show CDR1 as SGHTA and CDR2 as FQGNSA. Here the CDR3 DNA reads TGTGCCAGCAGGCTCGCGGGAGCAACTGAAGCTTTCTTT. Translation gives CASRLAGATEAFF.

This chain connects TRBV18 to TRBJ1-6; no firm D call. The germline CDR1 and CDR2 sequences are KGHSH and LQKENI. The V and J ends lost 5 bases and 9 bases respectively, with 8 bases between them. The length of the CDR3 is 12 residues. The CDR3: CASSSPSSPLHF. Here the CDR3 DNA reads TGTGCCAGCTCATCCCCCTCTTCACCCCTCCACTTT.

The rearrangement joins TRBV2 to TRBJ2-7; tentative D call: TRBD1 (5 bases). Trimming cost V 0 bases and J 6 bases, with 6 bases left between them. The CDR3 spans 12 residues. Germline V gene data show CDR1 as SNHLY and CDR2 as FYNNEI. The CDR3 sequence is CASSEAQGEQYF. CDR3 DNA: TGTGCCAGCAGTGAAGCGCAGGGCGAGCAGTACTTC.

This chain uses TRBV4-1 with TRBJ2-7; possible D gene TRBD1, 5 bases. V was cut by 2 bases and J by 6 bases, with 11 bases left in between. Germline V CDR1 and CDR2: MGHRA, YSYEKL. The CDR3 spans 13 residues. This CDR3 reads CASSQPRVAEQYF. The CDR3 nucleotides read TGCGCCAGCAGCCAACCCAGGGTCGCCGAGCAGTACTTC.

The chain is built from TRBV5-6 and TRBJ1-5, with TRBD1 matching over 7 bases. CDR3 length: 16 amino acids. The junction had 9 bases not matched to a gene; V was cut back by 4 bases and J by 2 bases. Germline-derived CDR1 and CDR2 are SGHDT and YYEEEE. CDR3 in DNA: TGTGCCAGCAGCCTTTTCCAGGGGGGAGGCAATCAGCCCCAGCATTTT. This encodes CASSLFQGGGNQPQHF. The whole variable domain, remainder taken from reference TRBV5-6 and TRBJ1-5, is DAGVTQSPTHLIKTRGQQVTLRCSPKSGHDTVSWYQQALGQGPQFIFQYYEEEERQRGNFPDRFSGHQFPNYSSELNVNALLLGDSALYLCASSLFQGGGNQPQHFGDGTRLSIL.

This clone was counted a single time. V usage is TRBV28 and J usage is TRBJ1-4; D possibly corresponds to TRBD1 (5 bases). CDR1 and CDR2 from the germline V gene are MDHEN and SYDVKM. This CDR3 region has 15 residues. V dropped 2 bases and J dropped 5 bases, with 12 bases sitting between them. As DNA, the CDR3 is TGTGCCAGCAGTTTAGGGGGGAGGAGGAATGAAAAACTGTTTTTT. Amino acids: CASSLGGRRNEKLFF.

The chain is built from TRBV28 and TRBJ1-1; no clear D. The CDR3 extends over 13 amino acids. CDR1 and CDR2 from the germline V gene are MDHEN and SYDVKM. Trimming cost V 2 bases and J 1 base, with 5 bases left between them. CDR3 DNA: TGTGCCAGCAGTTTAAGCCAGAACACTGAAGCTTTCTTT. This gives the protein CASSLSQNTEAFF. Variable domain in full (rest from reference TRBV28 and TRBJ1-1): DVKVTQSSRYLVKRTGEKVFLECVQDMDHENMFWYRQDPGLGLRLIYFSYDVKMKEKGDIPEGYSVSREKKERFSLILESASTNQTSMYLCASSLSQNTEAFFGQGTRLTVV.

This rearrangement joins TRBV19 to TRBJ2-5; D call uncertain. The CDR3 has 12 residues. V was trimmed by 4 bases and J by 5 bases, leaving 8 bases between them. Per germline, CDR1 LNHDA and CDR2 SQIVND (reference sequence). CDR3 residues: CASSTLGETQYF. The CDR3 DNA sequence: TGTGCCAGTAGTACCCTCGGGGAGACCCAGTACTTC.

This clone was detected only a few times. The chain recombines TRBV11-1 with TRBJ2-1; 10 bases line up with TRBD2. With 2 bases clipped from V and 4 bases from J, the junction kept 2 bases outside the gene matches. The CDR3 covers 15 residues. Germline V lookup: CDR1 SGHAT, CDR2 FQDESV (reference sequence). The CDR3 loop reads CASSLKREGYNEQFF. CDR3 coding DNA: TGTGCCAGCAGCTTAAAGCGGGAGGGATACAATGAGCAGTTCTTC.

This chain links TRBV2 with TRBJ2-1, with 11 bases lining up with TRBD1. The CDR3 length is 15 residues. The V and J ends lost 8 bases and 5 bases, in that order; junction bases with no gene match: 8. The germline gives CDR1 SNHLY, CDR2 FYNNEI. This chain's CDR3 is CASAFGTGGNNEQFF. The CDR3, as DNA: TGTGCCAGCGCGTTCGGGACAGGGGGGAACAATGAGCAGTTCTTC.

This clone has just one count. This chain uses TRBV18 with TRBJ1-4, with D maybe TRBD1 (6 bases). Trimming removed 3 bases from V and 8 bases from J, with 22 bases in between. The CDR3 consists of 17 residues. CDR1 and CDR2 (germline): KGHSH, LQKENI. The CDR3 nucleotides read TGTGCCAGCTCACCTTCTTCAGGGGCGACTTGGGGCGAAAAACTGTTTTTT. This translates into CASSPSSGATWGEKLFF. The full variable domain, completed using reference TRBV18 and TRBJ1-4, is NAGVMQNPRHLVRRRGQEARLRCSPMKGHSHVYWYRQLPEEGLKFMVYLQKENIIDESGMPKERFSAEFPKEGPSILRIQQVVRGDSAAYFCASSPSSGATWGEKLFFGSGTQLSVL.

The chain employs TRBV21-1 and TRBJ2-7; TRBD1 is the table's D call and was not checked against the DNA. TRBV21-1 is an annotated pseudogene. This CDR3 has 17 amino acids. As DNA, the CDR3 is TGTGCCAGCAGCAAAGGTCTGAAGGACATGGCATTCTACGAGCAGTACTTC. It encodes CASSKGLKDMAFYEQYF.

The chain carries TRBV5-1 and TRBJ1-1, with D possibly matching TRBD1 (6 bases). The CDR3 is made up of 14 amino acids. Germline V gene sequence: CDR1 SGHRS, CDR2 YFSETQ. V was shortened by 8 bases and J by 11 bases, with 25 bases between the two germline ends. CDR3 in amino acids: CASSLVAGAEVAFF. The CDR3 DNA reads TGCGCCAGTTCCCTTGTGGCAGGGGCGGAGGTGGCTTTCTTT.

V is TRBV27 and J is TRBJ2-1, with 14 bases fitting TRBD2. This CDR3 is built from 16 residues. Trimming at V came to 4 bases and at J to 8 bases, leaving 7 bases not matched to a gene. The germline V gene encodes CDR1 MNHEY and CDR2 SMNVEV (reference sequence). CDR3 sequence: CASSSRTSGRTDEQFF. In DNA, the CDR3 is TGTGCCAGCAGTTCAAGGACTAGCGGGAGGACCGATGAGCAGTTCTTC.

The chain links TRBV29-1 to TRBJ2-3, with 10 bases aligning to TRBD2. The germline V gene has CDR1 SQVTM and CDR2 ANQGSEA. With V trimmed by 6 bases and J by 4 bases, 16 bases remained unmatched. This CDR3 is 17 amino acids long. The CDR3 loop is CSVQTYPSGSYSDTQYF. The CDR3 DNA sequence: TGCAGCGTCCAGACTTATCCTAGCGGGAGTTACTCAGATACGCAGTATTTT.

CDR3 coding DNA: TGCGCCAGCAGCTTGGCAGGACAGGGGTCTTCTGGGGCCAACGTCCTGACTTTC. Amino acids: CASSLAGQGSSGANVLTF. The chain uses TRBV5-1 and TRBJ2-6, with 9 nucleotides matching TRBD1. V lost 0 bases and J lost 1; bases outside the gene matches: 5. The CDR3 is 18 amino acids. Germline V lookup: CDR1 SGHRS, CDR2 YFSETQ.

DNA for the CDR3: TGCGCCAGCAGCTTAGGTCAGGGCGCAACTAATGAAAAACTGTTTTTT. Encoded protein: CASSLGQGATNEKLFF. The chain is built from TRBV5-1 and TRBJ1-4; maybe TRBD1 (5 bases). The germline V gene encodes CDR1 SGHRS and CDR2 YFSETQ. CDR3 length: 16 residues. Trimming shortened V by 2 bases and J by 0 bases, and 11 bases separated the two germline ends.